This T cell receptor beta chain was sequenced in a study of blood T cells in healthy people across ages. Investigators took approximately 9.4 milliliters of peripheral blood from every donor. There are 14 residues in the CDR3. The germline V gene has CDR1 MNHNS and CDR2 SASEGT. V shed 7 bases and J shed 1 base, with 13 bases lying between them. This clonotype showed up many times. A second 7 to 11 cycle PCR used barcoded and J-beta primers. Every molecule of cDNA carried a tag from a template-switch adaptor with 12 random nucleotides. TCRdb re-derived calls from the 5' RACE reads in MiXCR, one entry per CDR3 protein. This table holds around 1.1 million distinct CDR3 sequences, around two fifths found once.

This chain connects TRBV6-1 to TRBJ1-1; D call uncertain. This receptor was identified in a man between 18 and 35 years old in good health. Input material: blood. CDR3 residues: CASIIGPGNTEAFF. The CDR3, as DNA: TGTGCCAGCATCATCGGTCCCGGGAACACTGAAGCTTTCTTT.